Listed here are 8 T cell receptor beta chains from one sample, sequenced in a study of cytomegalovirus exposure and HLA in healthy donors. With 60 Vbeta and 13 Jbeta primers, the PCR was carried out. Clones were sequenced by immunoSEQ multiplex PCR, and TCRdb holds only the in-frame ones, with some missing. The sample consists of some 170,000 clones, 65% to 80% of them appearing once. The source material was PBMCs. The receptors here all came from a middle-aged man in good health and CMV-seronegative.

J is TRBJ2-1 and V is TRBV7-2; possible D gene TRBD2, 5 bases. The V end lost 5 bases, the J end lost 7 bases, and 18 bases lay between the germline ends. Germline CDR1 is SGHTA and CDR2 is FQGNSA. The CDR3 is 15 residues long. CDR3 in DNA: TGTGCCAGCAGCAAAAAGGTGCTAGGGAGAAATGAGCAGTTCTTC. Its translation is CASSKKVLGRNEQFF.

In regard to this clone: One end of the junction fails to match germline, which may point to a read error. The V and J genes are TRBV2 and TRBJ2-4; TRBD1 agrees at 12 bases. Germline CDR1 reads SNHLY; CDR2 reads FYNNEI. CDR3 size: 16 residues. The CDR3 sequence is CASSGGQGAAKNSQYF. In DNA, the CDR3 is TGTGCCAGCAGTGGGGGACAGGGGGCGGCCAAAAACAGTCAGTACTTC.

CDR3 protein: CSVERGKRETQYF. The CDR3 DNA sequence: TGCAGCGTTGAACGGGGGAAGAGAGAGACCCAGTACTTC. The genes are TRBV29-1 and TRBJ2-5; possibly TRBD2 for D (6 bases). CDR1 SQVTM and CDR2 ANQGSEA come from the germline V gene. Trimming shortened V by 2 bases and J by 4 bases, and 11 bases separated the two germline ends. The length of the CDR3 is 13 residues.

The chain couples TRBV29-1 to TRBJ1-2; D gene ambiguous. The CDR3 sequence is 11 residues long. The ends were cut back, 2 bases at V and 4 bases at J, with 5 bases in the middle. CDR1 and CDR2 from the germline V gene are SQVTM and ANQGSEA. The DNA of the CDR3 is TGCAGCGTTGAACCCCGCTATGGCTACACCTTC. Its translation is CSVEPRYGYTF.

The V gene is TRBV7-9, the J gene TRBJ2-5; TRBD1 aligns across 8 bases. Trimming cost V 5 bases and J 2 bases; bases outside gene matches: 4. Germline CDR1 SEHNR, CDR2 FQNEAQ (reference sequence). The CDR3 is 14 amino acids. CDR3 nucleotides: TGTGCCAGCAGCAAGGACAGGGAACAAGAGACCCAGTACTTC. This sequence encodes CASSKDREQETQYF.

This clone was detected only a few times. This chain links TRBV28 with TRBJ2-7; 7 nucleotides match TRBD2. Per the germline V gene, CDR1 is MDHEN and CDR2 is SYDVKM. This CDR3 region has 19 residues. Trimming took 0 bases from V and 2 from J; bases not matched to a gene: 16. The DNA of the CDR3 is TGTGCCAGCAGTTTATGGAGGCGATTCGAGCGGGGACCGACCTACGAGCAGTACTTC. Translated: CASSLWRRFERGPTYEQYF.

The V and J genes are TRBV6-5 and TRBJ2-2; the match to TRBD2 covers 10 bases. V was clipped by 7 bases and J by 3 bases; unmatched bases: 5. CDR1 is MNHEY, CDR2 SVGAGI, per germline. The CDR3 covers 15 residues. In DNA, the CDR3 is TGTGCCAGCAATCTAGCGGGAGCCGACACCGGGGAGCTGTTTTTT. Translating gives CASNLAGADTGELFF.

V gene TRBV19 combines with J gene TRBJ2-3; 9 bases fit TRBD1. Germline lookup yields CDR1 LNHDA and CDR2 SQIVND (reference sequence). The junction had 7 bases not matched to a gene; V was cut back by 9 bases and J by 6 bases. This CDR3 has 13 amino acids. This CDR3 reads CASGTGRRDTQYF. The CDR3 DNA is TGTGCCAGCGGGACAGGGAGGCGTGATACGCAGTATTTT.